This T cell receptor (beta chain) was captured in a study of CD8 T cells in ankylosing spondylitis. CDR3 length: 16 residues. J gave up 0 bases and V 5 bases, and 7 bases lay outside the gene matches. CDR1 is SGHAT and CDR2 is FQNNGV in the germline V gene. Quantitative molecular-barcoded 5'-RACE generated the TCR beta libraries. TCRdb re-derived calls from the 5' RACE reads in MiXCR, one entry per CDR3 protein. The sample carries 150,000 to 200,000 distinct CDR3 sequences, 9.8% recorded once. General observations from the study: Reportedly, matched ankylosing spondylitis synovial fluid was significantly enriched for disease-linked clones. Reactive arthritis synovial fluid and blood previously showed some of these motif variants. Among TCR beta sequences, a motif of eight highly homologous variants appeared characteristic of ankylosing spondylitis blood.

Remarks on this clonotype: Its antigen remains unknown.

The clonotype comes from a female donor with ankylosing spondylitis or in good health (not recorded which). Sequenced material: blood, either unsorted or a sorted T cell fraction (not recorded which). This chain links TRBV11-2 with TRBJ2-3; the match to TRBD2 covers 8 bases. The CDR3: CASSGGAGGSTDTQYF. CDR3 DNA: TGTGCCAGCAGCGGGGGGGCGGGAGGAAGCACAGATACGCAGTATTTT.